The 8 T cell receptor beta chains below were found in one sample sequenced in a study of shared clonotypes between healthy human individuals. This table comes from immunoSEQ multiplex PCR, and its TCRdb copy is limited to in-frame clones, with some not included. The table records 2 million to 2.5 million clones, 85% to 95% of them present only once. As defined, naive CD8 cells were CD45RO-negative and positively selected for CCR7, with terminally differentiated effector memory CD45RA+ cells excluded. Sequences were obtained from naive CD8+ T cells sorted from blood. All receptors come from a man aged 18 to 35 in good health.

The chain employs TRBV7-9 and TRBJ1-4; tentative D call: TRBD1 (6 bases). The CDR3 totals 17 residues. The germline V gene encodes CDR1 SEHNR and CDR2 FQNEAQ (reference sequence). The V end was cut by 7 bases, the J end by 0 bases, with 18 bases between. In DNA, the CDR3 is TGTGCCAGCAACCTTCCCCGGGGGGCGTCAACTAATGAAAAACTGTTTTTT. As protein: CASNLPRGASTNEKLFF.

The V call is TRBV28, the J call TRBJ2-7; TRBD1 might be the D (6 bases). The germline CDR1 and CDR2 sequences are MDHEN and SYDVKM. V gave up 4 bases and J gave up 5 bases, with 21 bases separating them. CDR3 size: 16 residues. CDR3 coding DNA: TGTGCCAGCAGTTCCCTTCAGGGGACCGATTTGAACGAGCAGTACTTC. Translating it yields CASSSLQGTDLNEQYF.

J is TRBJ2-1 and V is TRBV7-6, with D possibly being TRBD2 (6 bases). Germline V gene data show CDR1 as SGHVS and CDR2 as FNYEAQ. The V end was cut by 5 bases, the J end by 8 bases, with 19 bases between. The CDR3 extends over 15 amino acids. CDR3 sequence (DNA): TGTGCCAGCAGCCCTCGAAGCGGGCCCAGCGATGAGCAGTTCTTC. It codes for CASSPRSGPSDEQFF.

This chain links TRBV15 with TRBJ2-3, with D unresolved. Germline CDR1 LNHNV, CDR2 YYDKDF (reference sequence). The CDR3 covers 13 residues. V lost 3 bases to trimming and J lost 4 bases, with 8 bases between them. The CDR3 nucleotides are TGTGCCACCAGCAGCCAAAGGGCAGATACGCAGTATTTT. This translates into CATSSQRADTQYF.

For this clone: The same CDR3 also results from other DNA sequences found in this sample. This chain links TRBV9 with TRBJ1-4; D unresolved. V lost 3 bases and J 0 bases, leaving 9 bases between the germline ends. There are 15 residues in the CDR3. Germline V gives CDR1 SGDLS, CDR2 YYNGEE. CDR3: CASSATGATNEKLFF. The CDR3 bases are TGTGCCAGCAGCGCAACGGGTGCAACTAATGAAAAACTGTTTTTT.

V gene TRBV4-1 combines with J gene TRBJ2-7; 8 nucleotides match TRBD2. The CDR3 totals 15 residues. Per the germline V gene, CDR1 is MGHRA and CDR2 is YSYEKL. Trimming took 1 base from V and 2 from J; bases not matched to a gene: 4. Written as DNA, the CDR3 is TGCGCCAGCAGCCAAGTCCGGGAGGGTACCTACGAGCAGTACTTC. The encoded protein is CASSQVREGTYEQYF.

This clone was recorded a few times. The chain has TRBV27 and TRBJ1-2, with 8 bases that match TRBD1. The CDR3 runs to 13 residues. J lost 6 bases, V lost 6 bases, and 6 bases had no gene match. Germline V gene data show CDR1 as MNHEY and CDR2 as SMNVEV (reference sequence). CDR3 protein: CASSGQGDHGYTF. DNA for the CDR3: TGTGCCAGCAGCGGACAGGGTGATCATGGCTACACCTTC.

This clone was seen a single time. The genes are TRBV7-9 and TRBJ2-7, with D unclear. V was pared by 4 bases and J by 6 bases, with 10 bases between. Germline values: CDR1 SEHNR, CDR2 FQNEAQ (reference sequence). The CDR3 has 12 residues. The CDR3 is CASSSSRSEQYF. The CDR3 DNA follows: TGTGCCAGCAGCTCTTCTCGGTCCGAGCAGTACTTC.